This TCR beta chain was profiled in a study of T cells in Graves' hyperthyroidism and ophthalmopathy. Study-level results: Most thyroid clonotypes with frequency above 0.001 were detected in blood.

As to this clonotype: Antigen: not known.

The CDR3 contains 16 residues. Trimming cost V 8 bases and J 0 bases, with 19 bases left between them. Germline V gene lookup returns CDR1 MNHEY and CDR2 SVGEGT. Amplification of TCR beta CDR3 regions used RNA as the template. Primed by the HTBI set, a first-round RT-PCR was run on the TCR CDR3. TCRdb re-derived calls from the multiplex PCR reads in MiXCR, one entry per CDR3 protein. The top ten hold approximately 49% of the sample, which has about 480,000 distinct CDR3 sequences, about 22% seen once. The V gene is TRBV6-2 or TRBV6-3, the J gene TRBJ2-5; no firm D call. The sequencing sample was made of blood. The receptor's source is a woman aged 70-85 years with Graves' ophthalmopathy. CDR3 amino acids: CASRKSASLYQETQYF. As DNA, the CDR3 is TGTGCCAGCCGAAAAAGCGCTTCCCTGTACCAAGAGACCCAGTACTTC.